Presented here are 18 T cell receptor beta chains from one specimen sequenced in a study of T cell responses to AZD1222 COVID-19 vaccine. Clones were sequenced by immunoSEQ multiplex PCR, and TCRdb holds only the in-frame ones, with some missing. The sample shows about 130,000 clones, over 75% of them seen only once. The sequencing used peripheral blood, collected on day 0 of AZD1222 vaccination. These TCRs come from an adult in good health.

The CDR3: CASTMGGASYNEQFF. The CDR3 DNA sequence: TGTGCCAGTACCATGGGGGGGGCCTCCTACAATGAGCAGTTCTTC. The rearrangement links TRBV19 to TRBJ2-1; possibly TRBD2 for D (7 bases). This CDR3 is built from 15 residues. V lost 7 bases, J lost 0 bases, and 13 bases lay in between. The germline V gene has CDR1 LNHDA and CDR2 SQIVND (reference sequence).

The gene calls are TRBV29-1 and TRBJ1-1, with D unclear. The CDR3 contains 11 residues. V lost 6 bases, J lost 5 bases, and 10 bases lay in between. The germline V gene encodes CDR1 SQVTM and CDR2 ANQGSEA. The CDR3 protein is CSVLGKTEAFF. The CDR3 region has the DNA TGCAGCGTCTTAGGGAAGACTGAAGCTTTCTTT.

DNA of the CDR3: TGCGCCAGCAGCCAAGATCGGGCAGGGGTTGGGTACTTC. Protein: CASSQDRAGVGYF. The rearrangement uses TRBV4-3 and TRBJ2-7, with D maybe TRBD1 (6 bases). V lost 0 bases and J lost 12, with 15 bases in between. This CDR3 has 13 amino acids. Germline loops: CDR1 LGHNA, CDR2 YSLEER.

The chain has TRBV10-3 and TRBJ1-5; 7 nucleotides align to TRBD1. The CDR3 extends over 12 amino acids. Trimming took 11 bases from V and 5 from J; bases not matched to a gene: 6. Germline V gives CDR1 ENHRY, CDR2 SYGVKD. CDR3 sequence: CASRGPDQPQHF. In DNA, the CDR3 is TGTGCCTCAAGGGGGCCAGATCAGCCCCAGCATTTT.

The V and J genes are TRBV7-8 and TRBJ2-1; no clear D. The CDR3 has 14 amino acids. The V end lost 2 bases, the J end lost 3 bases, and 8 bases lay between the germline ends. The germline CDR1 and CDR2 sequences are SGHVS and FQNEAQ. CDR3 sequence: CASSLSNGYNEQFF. The DNA of the CDR3 is TGTGCCAGCAGCTTATCGAACGGCTACAATGAGCAGTTCTTC.

This clone appeared once. The chain carries TRBV2 and TRBJ2-2; TRBD2 matches 7 bases. CDR3 length: 15 amino acids. V was pared by 5 bases and J by 4 bases, with 7 bases of the junction left unmatched. Germline V CDR1 and CDR2: SNHLY, FYNNEI. The CDR3 coding sequence is TGTGCCAGCAGTCGGACTAGTCAGGGCACCGGGGAGCTGTTTTTT. It codes for CASSRTSQGTGELFF.

The V and J genes are TRBV5-1 and TRBJ2-3; D uncertain. The CDR3 extends over 14 amino acids. CDR1 and CDR2 from the germline V gene are SGHRS and YFSETQ. Trimming cost V 0 bases and J 2 bases, with 7 bases left between them. CDR3 nucleotides: TGCGCCAGCAGCTTGGCGCTGCTCACAGATACGCAGTATTTT. It yields the protein CASSLALLTDTQYF.

This rearrangement joins TRBV3-1 (or the pseudogene TRBV3-2) to TRBJ1-2; TRBD1 might be the D (5 bases). The V and J ends lost 4 bases and 0 bases respectively, with 12 bases between them. Germline V gives CDR1 LGHDT, CDR2 YNNKEL (reference sequence). The CDR3 consists of 15 residues. CDR3 in amino acids: CASSLQAGTNYGYTF. The CDR3 DNA is TGTGCCAGCAGCCTACAGGCAGGGACTAACTATGGCTACACCTTC.

V and J are TRBV29-1 and TRBJ2-7; possible D gene TRBD1, 5 bases. The V and J ends lost 3 bases and 6 bases respectively, with 12 bases between them. CDR1 is SQVTM and CDR2 is ANQGSEA in the germline V gene. The CDR3 extends over 12 amino acids. The CDR3 region is CSVDTTGPEQYF. The DNA of the CDR3 is TGCAGCGTTGATACTACAGGACCCGAGCAGTACTTC.

V gene TRBV18 combines with J gene TRBJ1-1; possible D gene TRBD1, 5 bases. The V end lost 3 bases, the J end lost 0 bases, and 11 bases lay between the germline ends. The germline V gene encodes CDR1 KGHSH and CDR2 LQKENI. The CDR3 is 15 amino acids. The chain's CDR3 is CASSPGGFMNTEAFF. CDR3 in DNA: TGTGCCAGCTCACCGGGGGGTTTCATGAACACTGAAGCTTTCTTT. The whole variable domain, remainder taken from reference TRBV18 and TRBJ1-1, is NAGVMQNPRHLVRRRGQEARLRCSPMKGHSHVYWYRQLPEEGLKFMVYLQKENIIDESGMPKERFSAEFPKEGPSILRIQQVVRGDSAAYFCASSPGGFMNTEAFFGQGTRLTVV.

The chain uses TRBV7-3 and TRBJ1-6; possible D gene TRBD1, 5 bases. The V end lost 4 bases, the J end lost 9 bases, and 10 bases lay between the germline ends. Per germline, CDR1 SGHTA and CDR2 FQGTGA. The CDR3 has 13 residues. The DNA of the CDR3 is TGTGCCAGCAGCTCGGGACTTGTTTCACCCCTCCACTTT. Residues: CASSSGLVSPLHF.

This clone was observed a single time. The chain couples TRBV19 to TRBJ2-1; the match to TRBD2 covers 11 bases. The CDR3 length is 16 residues. V trimming: 6 bases; J trimming: 9 bases; junction bases outside the gene matches: 13. CDR1 and CDR2 (germline): LNHDA, SQIVND (reference sequence). Here the CDR3 DNA reads TGTGCCAGTAGCAACTTAGCGGGGGGGCCGATTGCTGAGCAGTTCTTC. Translating gives CASSNLAGGPIAEQFF.

The chain recombines TRBV29-1 with TRBJ1-2; D remains unclear. V was pared by 6 bases and J by 4 bases, with 9 bases between. The CDR3 is 11 amino acids. The germline V gene has CDR1 SQVTM and CDR2 ANQGSEA. The CDR3 DNA sequence: TGCAGCGTCCGGGGAAGCTATGGCTACACCTTC. Its protein is CSVRGSYGYTF.

This chain connects TRBV5-1 to TRBJ2-1, with D maybe TRBD2 (6 bases). Germline V CDR1 and CDR2: SGHRS, YFSETQ. The CDR3 totals 12 residues. V lost 7 bases and J lost 6, with 11 bases in between. The CDR3 loop reads CASWQEGNEQFF. The CDR3 coding sequence is TGCGCCAGCTGGCAGGAGGGCAATGAGCAGTTCTTC.

The chain has TRBV7-3 and TRBJ1-1; TRBD1 might be the D (6 bases). Trimming shortened V by 3 bases and J by 4 bases, and 12 bases separated the two germline ends. CDR1 is SGHTA and CDR2 is FQGTGA in the germline V gene. The CDR3 is 14 amino acids. The CDR3: CASSFTGQLTEAFF. The CDR3 DNA reads as TGTGCCAGCAGCTTTACAGGACAGCTCACTGAAGCTTTCTTT.

The chain has TRBV7-3 and TRBJ2-2; no clear D. This CDR3 has 13 amino acids. The V and J ends lost 4 bases and 4 bases respectively, with 7 bases between them. The germline V gene has CDR1 SGHTA and CDR2 FQGTGA. The CDR3 nucleotides are TGTGCCAGCAGCTCGGACGGCACCGGGGAGCTGTTTTTT. It yields the protein CASSSDGTGELFF.

The chain has TRBV5-4 and TRBJ1-1; a possible D gene is TRBD1 (5 bases). The V gene's germline CDR1 is SGHNT and CDR2 YYREEE (reference sequence). V lost 5 bases to trimming and J lost 1 base, with 12 bases between them. CDR3 length: 14 amino acids. The CDR3 bases are TGTGCCAGCAGGACGAGGGGCGGGAACACTGAAGCTTTCTTT. This sequence encodes CASRTRGGNTEAFF. Full variable domain (remainder filled in from reference TRBV5-4 and TRBJ1-1): ETGVTQSPTHLIKTRGQQVTLRCSSQSGHNTVSWYQQALGQGPQFIFQYYREEENGRGNFPPRFSGLQFPNYSSELNVNALELDDSALYLCASRTRGGNTEAFFGQGTRLTVV.

The J gene is TRBJ2-3, the V gene TRBV6-2 or TRBV6-3, with a tentative D call TRBD2 (5 bases). The CDR3 spans 14 residues. CDR1 and CDR2 from the germline V gene are MNHEY and SVGEGT. V gave up 2 bases and J gave up 8 bases, with 14 bases separating them. The CDR3 DNA reads as TGTGCCAGCAGTTACCGTGGGCGGAGGTCTACGCAGTATTTT. It encodes CASSYRGRRSTQYF.